The 6 T cell receptor beta chains below come from one sample, sequenced in a study of T cell changes during pregnancy in multiple sclerosis. The table came from immunoSEQ multiplex PCR; TCRdb's copy has only in-frame clones and leaves some out. The sample has about 43,000 clones; around 90% are singletons. This sample comprised peripheral blood, obtained in the second trimester of pregnancy. These receptors originate from a female donor in good health, enrolled as a control in a pregnancy study.

The rearrangement joins TRBV19 to TRBJ1-1; perhaps TRBD1 as D (5 bases). The V end lost 5 bases, the J end lost 0 bases, and 16 bases lay between the germline ends. The CDR3 covers 16 residues. In germline, CDR1 is LNHDA, CDR2 SQIVND (reference sequence). CDR3 nucleotides: TGTGCCAGTAGTGCCCGGGACGCGGGAATGAACACTGAAGCTTTCTTT. Protein sequence: CASSARDAGMNTEAFF.

The CDR3 bases are TGTGCCAGCAGCCCCGAGGGGACAGGGCTTTATGAGCAGTTCTTC. This sequence encodes CASSPEGTGLYEQFF. This sequence joins TRBV5-4 and TRBJ2-1, with 9 bases aligning to TRBD1. This CDR3 has 15 amino acids. Germline CDR1 reads SGHNT; CDR2 reads YYREEE (reference sequence). Trimming removed 4 bases from V and 8 bases from J; junction bases left unmatched: 10. The entire variable domain, with the rest obtained from reference TRBV5-4 and TRBJ2-1, is as follows: ETGVTQSPTHLIKTRGQQVTLRCSSQSGHNTVSWYQQALGQGPQFIFQYYREEENGRGNFPPRFSGLQFPNYSSELNVNALELDDSALYLCASSPEGTGLYEQFFGPGTRLTVL.

The chain has TRBV7-9 and TRBJ1-1, with TRBD1 matching over 10 bases. Trimming removed 3 bases from V and 8 bases from J; junction bases left unmatched: 6. The CDR3 contains 14 residues. Per the germline V gene, CDR1 is SEHNR and CDR2 is FQNEAQ (reference sequence). CDR3: CASSFGTGVSEAFF. CDR3 nucleotide sequence: TGTGCCAGCAGCTTCGGGACAGGGGTTTCCGAAGCTTTCTTT.

J is TRBJ2-7 and V is TRBV13; a weak D match, TRBD2 (5 bases). There are 14 residues in the CDR3. V was pared by 5 bases and J by 0 bases, with 11 bases between. Germline V gene lookup returns CDR1 PRHDT and CDR2 FYEKMQ (reference sequence). CDR3 loop: CASSPPRGSYEQYF. The CDR3 DNA follows: TGTGCCAGCAGCCCCCCTCGGGGCTCCTACGAGCAGTACTTC.

The CDR3 sequence: CAISEWFRSDEQFF. As DNA, the CDR3 is TGTGCCATCAGTGAGTGGTTCCGGTCGGATGAGCAGTTCTTC. V gene TRBV10-3 combines with J gene TRBJ2-1; D remains ambiguous. The germline gives CDR1 ENHRY, CDR2 SYGVKD. The CDR3 runs to 14 residues. V gave up 1 base and J gave up 8 bases, with 12 bases separating them.

This CDR3 is CASSAQGGEKLFF. DNA of the CDR3: TGTGCCAGCAGTGCACAGGGTGGTGAAAAACTGTTTTTT. This sequence joins TRBV2 and TRBJ1-4; a weak D match, TRBD1 (6 bases). Germline-derived CDR1 and CDR2 are SNHLY and FYNNEI. Trimming took 4 bases from V and 7 from J, leaving 10 bases between them. The CDR3 is 13 residues long.